A selection of T cell receptor beta chains follows, all from one sample in a study of vaccination effects on CD4 cells after COVID-19. The repertoire was sequenced with immunoSEQ multiplex PCR; TCRdb's copy has only in-frame clones and lacks some. The table records tens of thousands of clones, 76% of them present only once. Their recognized antigens are unknown. Sequences were derived from CD4+ T cells from PBMCs cultured with HIV peptides, sampled before COVID-19 vaccination. These receptor sequences come from a human donor who had a prior SARS-CoV-2 infection. Each CDR3 is given with its conserved first and last residue. Fields, in order: D gene, J gene, clone size, V gene, CDR3 protein, CDR3 DNA. D genes are given only for firm matches. Rows may omit the clone size; those that give it use once, few, many or a size class.

D gene: NA; J gene: TRBJ2-5; clone size: NA; V gene: TRBV2; CDR3 protein: CASMDQGQETQYF; CDR3 DNA: TGTGCCAGCATGGATCAAGGGCAAGAGACCCAGTACTTC
D gene: TRBD2; J gene: TRBJ2-1; clone size: NA; V gene: TRBV2; CDR3 protein: CASSELRRREWREDYNEQFF; CDR3 DNA: TGTGCCAGCAGTGAACTGCGGAGGCGGGAGTGGCGGGAGGACTACAATGAGCAGTTCTTC
D gene: TRBD1; J gene: TRBJ1-6; clone size: few; V gene: TRBV7-9; CDR3 protein: CASSFGQGTSPLHF; CDR3 DNA: TGTGCCAGCAGCTTCGGACAGGGGACTTCACCCCTCCACTTT
D gene: NA; J gene: TRBJ1-2; clone size: NA; V gene: TRBV5-1; CDR3 protein: CASSLGQPNYGYTF; CDR3 DNA: TGCGCCAGCAGCTTGGGACAGCCTAACTATGGCTACACCTTC
D gene: TRBD2; J gene: TRBJ2-1; clone size: NA; V gene: TRBV27; CDR3 protein: CASSLFIAGRRDEQFF; CDR3 DNA: TGTGCCAGCAGTTTATTCATAGCGGGACGTCGTGATGAGCAGTTCTTC
D gene: NA; J gene: TRBJ2-3; clone size: NA; V gene: TRBV9; CDR3 protein: CASSARGRGSDTQYF; CDR3 DNA: TGTGCCAGCAGCGCCCGGGGGCGGGGATCAGATACGCAGTATTTT
D gene: NA; J gene: TRBJ2-3; clone size: NA; V gene: TRBV12-3/TRBV12-4; CDR3 protein: CASRPYTDTQYF; CDR3 DNA: TGTGCCAGCAGACCCTACACAGATACGCAGTATTTT
D gene: NA; J gene: TRBJ1-3; clone size: few; V gene: TRBV7-2; CDR3 protein: CASSLAIPSMWWTESGNTIYF; CDR3 DNA: TGTGCCAGCAGCTTAGCGATCCCCTCGATGTGGTGGACGGAGTCGGGAAACACCATATATTTT
D gene: NA; J gene: TRBJ1-2; clone size: once; V gene: TRBV7-8; CDR3 protein: CASSSLTRRSYGYTF; CDR3 DNA: TGTGCCAGCAGCTCCCTTACCAGGAGATCCTATGGCTACACCTTC
D gene: TRBD2; J gene: TRBJ2-3; clone size: NA; V gene: TRBV10-3; CDR3 protein: CAISGAPGIAGGPGDTQYF; CDR3 DNA: TGTGCCATCAGTGGGGCCCCGGGCATAGCGGGAGGGCCGGGAGATACGCAGTATTTT
D gene: NA; J gene: TRBJ2-5; clone size: NA; V gene: TRBV29-1; CDR3 protein: CSVVGGAETQYF; CDR3 DNA: TGCAGCGTTGTGGGGGGAGCAGAGACCCAGTACTTC
D gene: NA; J gene: TRBJ2-5; clone size: NA; V gene: TRBV4-2; CDR3 protein: CASSPRDRTYQETQYF; CDR3 DNA: TGTGCCAGCAGCCCCCGGGACCGAACGTACCAAGAGACCCAGTACTTC
D gene: NA; J gene: TRBJ2-2; clone size: NA; V gene: TRBV11-3; CDR3 protein: CASSYGNTGELFF; CDR3 DNA: TGTGCCAGCAGCTACGGGAACACCGGGGAGCTGTTTTTT
D gene: TRBD1; J gene: TRBJ1-1; clone size: NA; V gene: TRBV28; CDR3 protein: CASSLTGTGYSDTEAFF; CDR3 DNA: TGTGCCAGCAGTTTGACCGGGACAGGCTACTCAGATACTGAAGCTTTCTTT
D gene: NA; J gene: TRBJ1-1; clone size: once; V gene: TRBV14; CDR3 protein: CASSQLFGVTEAFF; CDR3 DNA: TGTGCCAGCAGCCAACTTTTCGGGGTCACTGAAGCTTTCTTT
D gene: TRBD2; J gene: TRBJ2-2; clone size: NA; V gene: TRBV5-6; CDR3 protein: CASSLRTSGDTGELFF; CDR3 DNA: TGTGCCAGCAGCCTACGGACTAGCGGAGACACCGGGGAGCTGTTTTTT
D gene: TRBD1; J gene: TRBJ2-1; clone size: NA; V gene: TRBV6-6; CDR3 protein: CASITRGGLTFNEQFF; CDR3 DNA: TGTGCCAGCATCACTAGAGGGGGCCTAACTTTCAATGAGCAGTTCTTC
D gene: NA; J gene: TRBJ2-6; clone size: once; V gene: TRBV2; CDR3 protein: CASSPNRSGANVLTF; CDR3 DNA: TGTGCCAGCAGTCCGAACCGCTCTGGGGCCAACGTCCTGACTTTC
D gene: NA; J gene: TRBJ1-4; clone size: NA; V gene: TRBV10-3; CDR3 protein: CAISALPRNEKLFF; CDR3 DNA: TGTGCCATCAGTGCTTTACCGCGTAATGAAAAACTGTTTTTT
D gene: NA; J gene: TRBJ2-1; clone size: NA; V gene: TRBV11-2; CDR3 protein: CASSLDKYNEQFF; CDR3 DNA: TGTGCCAGCAGCTTAGATAAGTACAATGAGCAGTTCTTC
D gene: TRBD1; J gene: TRBJ1-5; clone size: NA; V gene: TRBV19; CDR3 protein: CASSKTGAFGQPQHF; CDR3 DNA: TGTGCCAGTAGTAAAACAGGGGCGTTTGGTCAGCCCCAGCATTTT
D gene: NA; J gene: TRBJ1-3; clone size: few; V gene: TRBV19; CDR3 protein: CASTHTIGNTIYF; CDR3 DNA: TGTGCCAGTACTCATACCATTGGAAACACCATATATTTT
D gene: TRBD1; J gene: TRBJ2-7; clone size: NA; V gene: TRBV2; CDR3 protein: CASSRAGAGQGVGEQYF; CDR3 DNA: TGTGCCAGCAGTCGAGCAGGGGCGGGACAGGGGGTCGGGGAGCAGTACTTC
D gene: TRBD1; J gene: TRBJ1-3; clone size: NA; V gene: TRBV5-6; CDR3 protein: CASSLAGGRLMGNTIYF; CDR3 DNA: TGTGCCAGCAGCTTGGCAGGGGGGCGCTTGATGGGAAACACCATATATTTT
D gene: TRBD1; J gene: TRBJ1-5; clone size: NA; V gene: TRBV5-1; CDR3 protein: CASSTGTAEDNQPQHF; CDR3 DNA: TGCGCCAGCAGCACGGGGACAGCGGAGGACAATCAGCCCCAGCATTTT
D gene: NA; J gene: TRBJ2-7; clone size: NA; V gene: TRBV5-6; CDR3 protein: CASSLWGYEQYF; CDR3 DNA: TGTGCCAGCAGCTTGTGGGGCTACGAGCAGTACTTC